This record concerns one TCR beta chain sequence. The antigen is unknown. These data are taken from a study of T cells in Graves' hyperthyroidism and ophthalmopathy. Study at large: Prior to any treatment, at the point of initial diagnosis, peripheral blood was collected. Study observations and caveats: Before onset, by a median of approximately 6.2 months, the model predicted ophthalmopathy.

Germline-derived CDR1 and CDR2 are MDHEN and SYDVKM. The CDR3 extends over 12 amino acids. Trimming took off 4 bases at V and 7 bases at J, with 7 bases between the two ends. Disease lasting under 3 months, a NOSPECS grade of at least 4, and a Clinical Activity Score of at least 3 were features of the ophthalmopathy patients. Diagnostic assessment was based on clinical symptoms, serum thyroxine and TRAb, thyroid ultrasound and orbital computed tomography. The source material, RNA transcripts, was used to amplify TCR beta CDR3 regions. With the HTBI primer set, the TCR CDR3 went through a first round of RT-PCR. In TCRdb, the multiplex PCR reads were re-called with MiXCR into one record per CDR3 protein. Among approximately 430,000 distinct CDR3 sequences listed, about 15% were seen once.

The V call is TRBV28, the J call TRBJ2-2; unclear D gene. This sequence originates from a man between 18 and 35 years old with Graves' ophthalmopathy. Source material: blood. The CDR3, as DNA: TGTGCCAGCAGTTGGGTGGTCGGGGAGCTGTTTTTT. Translated, it gives CASSWVVGELFF.